Below, one T cell receptor beta chain is given with its context. As yet, its antigen is unknown. Germline V gene sequence: CDR1 SQVTM, CDR2 ANQGSEA. Trimming removed 0 bases from V and 4 bases from J, with 16 bases in between. The CDR3 loop spans 17 amino acids. This sample is part of a study of T cells in Graves' hyperthyroidism and ophthalmopathy. Study results and limitations: Ophthalmopathy got predicted by the model a median about 6.7 months before its onset.

The study included ophthalmopathy patients with Clinical Activity Score at least 3, NOSPECS grade at least 4 and duration under 3 months. For the diagnoses, clinical symptoms, serum thyroxine and TRAb, thyroid ultrasound and orbital computed tomography were used. The PBMCs studied were ones that came from 10 ml fresh peripheral blood. From RNA transcripts, TCR beta CDR3 regions were amplified. With the HTBI primer set, the TCR CDR3 went through a first round of RT-PCR. TCRdb fed the multiplex PCR reads into MiXCR, producing one record per CDR3 protein. The repertoire holds about 640,000 distinct CDR3 sequences, around 21% seen once, with 34% in the top ten.

Material: blood. This sequence joins TRBV29-1 and TRBJ2-6; D uncertain. The receptor was derived from a man aged 25-40 years with Graves' ophthalmopathy. The CDR3 loop reads CSVEDQGRIGGANVLTF. The CDR3 nucleotides read TGCAGCGTTGAAGATCAAGGTCGTATTGGAGGGGCCAACGTCCTGACTTTC.